In its sample, the clone carrying this T cell receptor beta chain was seen a few times. This record comes from a study of blood T cell repertoires in COVID-19. Study at large: Samples representing acute and convalescent COVID-19 were sourced from the United States, Italy and Spain. T cells, B-cell-depleted T cells, or PBMCs provided the cDNA or gDNA that served as material.

This CDR3 has 16 amino acids. Germline CDR1 reads MNHEY; CDR2 reads SVGAGI. Trimming removed 4 bases from V and 7 bases from J; junction bases left unmatched: 9. In the authors' workflow: Cell counts per sample came from amplifying reference gene primers. Only in-frame clones appear in the TCRdb table, and some are missing; sequencing was by immunoSEQ multiplex PCR. Clone size and V and J calls were adopted from that table, with D and trimming inferred from the DNA. The sample contains roughly 91,000 clones, roughly four fifths of which appear only once. The source material was peripheral blood. The sequence was collected from a woman over 75 with acute or convalescent COVID-19. The V and J genes are TRBV6-5 and TRBJ1-6; 8 bases are shared with TRBD1. In DNA form, the CDR3 reads TGTGCCAGCAGTTCACGACAGGGGTTTAGCAATTCACCCCTCCACTTT. It specifies CASSSRQGFSNSPLHF.